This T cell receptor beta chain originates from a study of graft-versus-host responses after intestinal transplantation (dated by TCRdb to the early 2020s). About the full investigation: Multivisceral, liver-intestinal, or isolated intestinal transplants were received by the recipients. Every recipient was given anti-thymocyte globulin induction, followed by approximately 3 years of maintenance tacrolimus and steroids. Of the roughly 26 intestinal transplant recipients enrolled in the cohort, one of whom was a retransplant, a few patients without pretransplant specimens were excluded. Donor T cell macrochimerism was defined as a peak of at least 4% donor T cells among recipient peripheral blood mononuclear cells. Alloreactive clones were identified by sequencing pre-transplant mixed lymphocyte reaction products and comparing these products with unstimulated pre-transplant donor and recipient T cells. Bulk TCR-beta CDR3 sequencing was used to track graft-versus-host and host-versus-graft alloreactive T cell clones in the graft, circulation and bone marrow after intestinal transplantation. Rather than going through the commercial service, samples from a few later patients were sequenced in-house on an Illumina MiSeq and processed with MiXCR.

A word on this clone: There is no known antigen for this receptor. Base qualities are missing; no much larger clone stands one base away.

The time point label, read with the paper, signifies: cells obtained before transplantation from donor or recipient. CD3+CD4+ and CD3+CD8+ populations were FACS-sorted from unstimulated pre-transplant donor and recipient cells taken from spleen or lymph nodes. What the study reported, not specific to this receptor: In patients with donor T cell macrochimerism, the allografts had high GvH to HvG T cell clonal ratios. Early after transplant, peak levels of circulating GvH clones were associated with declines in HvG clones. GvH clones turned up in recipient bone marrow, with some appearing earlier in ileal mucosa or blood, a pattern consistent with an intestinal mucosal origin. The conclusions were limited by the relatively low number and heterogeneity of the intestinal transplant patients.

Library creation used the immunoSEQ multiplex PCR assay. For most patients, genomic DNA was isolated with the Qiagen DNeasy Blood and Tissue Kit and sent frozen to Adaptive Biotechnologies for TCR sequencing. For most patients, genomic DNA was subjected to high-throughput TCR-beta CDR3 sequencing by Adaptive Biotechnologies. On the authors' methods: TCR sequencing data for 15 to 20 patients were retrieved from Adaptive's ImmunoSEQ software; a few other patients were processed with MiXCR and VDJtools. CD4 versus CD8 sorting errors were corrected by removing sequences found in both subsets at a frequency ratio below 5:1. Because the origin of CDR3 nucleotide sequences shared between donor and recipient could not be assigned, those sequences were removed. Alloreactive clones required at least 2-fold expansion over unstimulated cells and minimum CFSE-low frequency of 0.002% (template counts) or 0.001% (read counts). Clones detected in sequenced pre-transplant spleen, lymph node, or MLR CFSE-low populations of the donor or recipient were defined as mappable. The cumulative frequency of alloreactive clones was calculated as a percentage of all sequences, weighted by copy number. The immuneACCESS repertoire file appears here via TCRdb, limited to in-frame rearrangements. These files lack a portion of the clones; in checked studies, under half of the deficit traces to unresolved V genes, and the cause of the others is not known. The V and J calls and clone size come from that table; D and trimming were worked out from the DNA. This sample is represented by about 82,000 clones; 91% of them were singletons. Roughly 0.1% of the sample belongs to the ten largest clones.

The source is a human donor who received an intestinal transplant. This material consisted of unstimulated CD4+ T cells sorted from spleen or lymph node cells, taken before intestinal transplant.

The CDR3 loop reads CASIRDRGQSEKLFF. Here is the DNA: TGTGCCAGCATTCGGGACAGGGGGCAGAGTGAAAAACTGTTTTTT. The chain joins TRBV2 to TRBJ1-4, with 12 bases matching TRBD1. The CDR3 has 15 amino acids, counting the end cysteine and phenylalanine. CDR3 DNA only is kept here, 45 bases in frame from base 1. V is trimmed back by 7 bases and J by 7 bases, and the junction contains 7 bases that no gene match accounts for. CDR1 and CDR2, looked up from the germline V gene, are SNHLY and FYNNEI.